The table lists the clone carrying this TCR beta chain with a few counts. The ends were cut back, 0 bases at V and 6 bases at J, with 17 bases in the middle. The germline CDR1 and CDR2 sequences are MNHEY and SVGAGI. This CDR3 has 16 residues. TCRdb independently ran MiXCR on the 5' RACE reads; one entry per CDR3 protein. The sample has over 600,000 distinct CDR3 sequences; about 20% are singletons. The data derive from a study of identical twins. The data were also submitted as part of a second study, on T cells expressing NK-cell markers.

The clonotype originates from a woman aged 18-29 years in good health. The chain carries TRBV6-5 and TRBJ2-5; D not certain. Sequencing was carried out using PBMCs. CDR3 in amino acids: CASSYSTAVTSKTQYF. The CDR3 DNA follows: TGTGCCAGCAGTTACTCGACTGCAGTTACTTCGAAGACCCAGTACTTC.